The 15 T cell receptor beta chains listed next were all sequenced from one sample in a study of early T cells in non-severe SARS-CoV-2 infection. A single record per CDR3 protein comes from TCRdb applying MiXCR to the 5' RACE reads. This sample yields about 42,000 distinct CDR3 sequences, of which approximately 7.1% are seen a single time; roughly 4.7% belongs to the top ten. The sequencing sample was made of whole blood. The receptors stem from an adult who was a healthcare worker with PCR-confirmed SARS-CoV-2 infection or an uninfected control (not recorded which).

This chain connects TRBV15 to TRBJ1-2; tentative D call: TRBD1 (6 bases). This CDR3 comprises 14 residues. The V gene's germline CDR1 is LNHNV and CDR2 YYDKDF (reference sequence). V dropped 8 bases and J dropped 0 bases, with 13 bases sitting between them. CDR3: CATHEGEANYGYTF. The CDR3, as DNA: TGTGCCACCCACGAGGGGGAAGCTAACTATGGCTACACCTTC.

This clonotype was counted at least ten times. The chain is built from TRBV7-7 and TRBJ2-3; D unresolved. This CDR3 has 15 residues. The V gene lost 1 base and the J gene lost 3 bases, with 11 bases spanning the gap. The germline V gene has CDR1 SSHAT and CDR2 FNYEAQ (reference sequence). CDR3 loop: CASSLGGYGTDTQYF. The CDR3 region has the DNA TGTGCCAGCAGCTTAGGGGGTTACGGAACAGATACGCAGTATTTT.

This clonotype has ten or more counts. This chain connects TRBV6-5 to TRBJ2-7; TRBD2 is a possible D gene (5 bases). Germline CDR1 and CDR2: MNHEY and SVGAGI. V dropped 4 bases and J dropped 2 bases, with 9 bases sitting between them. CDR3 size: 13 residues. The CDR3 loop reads CASSSRTPYEQYF. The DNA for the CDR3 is TGTGCCAGCAGTTCAAGGACTCCCTACGAGCAGTACTTC.

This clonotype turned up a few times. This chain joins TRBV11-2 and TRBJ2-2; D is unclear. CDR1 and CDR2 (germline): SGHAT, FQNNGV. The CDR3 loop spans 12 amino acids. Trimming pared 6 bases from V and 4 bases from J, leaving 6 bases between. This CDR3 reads CASRRSTGELFF. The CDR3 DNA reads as TGTGCCAGCAGACGATCCACCGGGGAGCTGTTTTTT.

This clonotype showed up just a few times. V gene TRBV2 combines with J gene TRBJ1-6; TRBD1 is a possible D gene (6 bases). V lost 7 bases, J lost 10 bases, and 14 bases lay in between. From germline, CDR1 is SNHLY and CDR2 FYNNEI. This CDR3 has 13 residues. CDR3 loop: CASMGGTTSPLHF. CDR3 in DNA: TGTGCCAGCATGGGCGGGACAACGTCACCCCTCCACTTT. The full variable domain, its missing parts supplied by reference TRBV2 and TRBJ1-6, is EPEVTQTPSHQVTQMGQEVILRCVPISNHLYFYWYRQILGQKVEFLVSFYNNEISEKSEIFDDQFSVERPDGSNFTLKIRSTKLEDSAMYFCASMGGTTSPLHFGNGTRLTVT.

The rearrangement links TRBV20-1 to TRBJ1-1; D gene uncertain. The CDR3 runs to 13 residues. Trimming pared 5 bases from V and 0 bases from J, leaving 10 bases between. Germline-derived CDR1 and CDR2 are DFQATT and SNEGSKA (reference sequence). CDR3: CSAGDNMNTEAFF. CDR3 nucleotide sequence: TGCAGTGCTGGGGATAACATGAACACTGAAGCTTTCTTT.

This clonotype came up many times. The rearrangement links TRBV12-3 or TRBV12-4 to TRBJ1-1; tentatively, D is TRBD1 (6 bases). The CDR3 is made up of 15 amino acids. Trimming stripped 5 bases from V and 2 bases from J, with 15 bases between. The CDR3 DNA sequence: TGTGCCAGCAGTCCCGGGACAAGACTCAACACTGAAGCTTTCTTT. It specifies CASSPGTRLNTEAFF.

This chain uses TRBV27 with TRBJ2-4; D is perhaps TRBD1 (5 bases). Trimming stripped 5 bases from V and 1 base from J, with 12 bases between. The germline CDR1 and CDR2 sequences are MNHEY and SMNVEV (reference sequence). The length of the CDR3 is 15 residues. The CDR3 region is CASSPQGVAKNIQYF. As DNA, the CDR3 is TGTGCCAGCAGTCCACAAGGGGTTGCCAAAAACATTCAGTACTTC.

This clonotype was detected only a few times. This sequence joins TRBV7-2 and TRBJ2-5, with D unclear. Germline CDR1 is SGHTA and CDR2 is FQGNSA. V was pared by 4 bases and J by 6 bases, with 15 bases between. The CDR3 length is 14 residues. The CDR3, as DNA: TGTGCCAGCAGCTCTATCCGGCCGCAGAAGACCCAGTACTTC. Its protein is CASSSIRPQKTQYF.

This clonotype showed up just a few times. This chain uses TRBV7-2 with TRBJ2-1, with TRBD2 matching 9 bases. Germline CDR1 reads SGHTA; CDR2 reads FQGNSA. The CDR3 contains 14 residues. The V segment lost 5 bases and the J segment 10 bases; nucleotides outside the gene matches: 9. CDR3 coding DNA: TGTGCCAGCAGCAGGGGCGGGGGGGCGCAGGAGCAGTTCTTC. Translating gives CASSRGGGAQEQFF.

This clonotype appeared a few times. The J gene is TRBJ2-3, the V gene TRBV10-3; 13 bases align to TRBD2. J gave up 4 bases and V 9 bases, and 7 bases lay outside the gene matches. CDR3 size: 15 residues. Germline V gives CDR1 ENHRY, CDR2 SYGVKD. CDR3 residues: CAISPGLAGSDTQYF. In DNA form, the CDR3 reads TGTGCCATTTCCCCGGGACTAGCGGGGTCAGATACGCAGTATTTT.

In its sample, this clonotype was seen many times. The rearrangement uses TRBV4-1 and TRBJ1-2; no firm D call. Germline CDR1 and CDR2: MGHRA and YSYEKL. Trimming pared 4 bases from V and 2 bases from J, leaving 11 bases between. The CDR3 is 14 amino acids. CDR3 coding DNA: TGCGCCAGCAGCCCCCTGTGGGTAAACTATGGCTACACCTTC. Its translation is CASSPLWVNYGYTF.

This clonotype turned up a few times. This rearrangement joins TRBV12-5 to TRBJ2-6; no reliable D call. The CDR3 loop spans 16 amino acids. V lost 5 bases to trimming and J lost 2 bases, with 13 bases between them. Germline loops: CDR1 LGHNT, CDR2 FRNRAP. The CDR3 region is CASGPAVGAGANVLTF. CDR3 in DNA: TGTGCTAGTGGTCCCGCGGTTGGGGCTGGGGCCAACGTCCTGACTTTC.

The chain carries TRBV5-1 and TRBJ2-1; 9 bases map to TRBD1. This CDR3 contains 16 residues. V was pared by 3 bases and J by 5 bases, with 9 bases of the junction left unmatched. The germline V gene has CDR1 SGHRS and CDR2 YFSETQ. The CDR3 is CASSSTGTGQHNEQFF. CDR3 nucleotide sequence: TGCGCCAGCAGCTCGACCGGGACAGGGCAACACAATGAGCAGTTCTTC.

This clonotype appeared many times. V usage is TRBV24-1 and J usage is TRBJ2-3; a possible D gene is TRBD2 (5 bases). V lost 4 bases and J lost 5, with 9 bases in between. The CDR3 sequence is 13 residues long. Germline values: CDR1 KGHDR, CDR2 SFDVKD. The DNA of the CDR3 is TGTGCCACCAGTGACGGGGAAAAAGATACGCAGTATTTT. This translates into CATSDGEKDTQYF.